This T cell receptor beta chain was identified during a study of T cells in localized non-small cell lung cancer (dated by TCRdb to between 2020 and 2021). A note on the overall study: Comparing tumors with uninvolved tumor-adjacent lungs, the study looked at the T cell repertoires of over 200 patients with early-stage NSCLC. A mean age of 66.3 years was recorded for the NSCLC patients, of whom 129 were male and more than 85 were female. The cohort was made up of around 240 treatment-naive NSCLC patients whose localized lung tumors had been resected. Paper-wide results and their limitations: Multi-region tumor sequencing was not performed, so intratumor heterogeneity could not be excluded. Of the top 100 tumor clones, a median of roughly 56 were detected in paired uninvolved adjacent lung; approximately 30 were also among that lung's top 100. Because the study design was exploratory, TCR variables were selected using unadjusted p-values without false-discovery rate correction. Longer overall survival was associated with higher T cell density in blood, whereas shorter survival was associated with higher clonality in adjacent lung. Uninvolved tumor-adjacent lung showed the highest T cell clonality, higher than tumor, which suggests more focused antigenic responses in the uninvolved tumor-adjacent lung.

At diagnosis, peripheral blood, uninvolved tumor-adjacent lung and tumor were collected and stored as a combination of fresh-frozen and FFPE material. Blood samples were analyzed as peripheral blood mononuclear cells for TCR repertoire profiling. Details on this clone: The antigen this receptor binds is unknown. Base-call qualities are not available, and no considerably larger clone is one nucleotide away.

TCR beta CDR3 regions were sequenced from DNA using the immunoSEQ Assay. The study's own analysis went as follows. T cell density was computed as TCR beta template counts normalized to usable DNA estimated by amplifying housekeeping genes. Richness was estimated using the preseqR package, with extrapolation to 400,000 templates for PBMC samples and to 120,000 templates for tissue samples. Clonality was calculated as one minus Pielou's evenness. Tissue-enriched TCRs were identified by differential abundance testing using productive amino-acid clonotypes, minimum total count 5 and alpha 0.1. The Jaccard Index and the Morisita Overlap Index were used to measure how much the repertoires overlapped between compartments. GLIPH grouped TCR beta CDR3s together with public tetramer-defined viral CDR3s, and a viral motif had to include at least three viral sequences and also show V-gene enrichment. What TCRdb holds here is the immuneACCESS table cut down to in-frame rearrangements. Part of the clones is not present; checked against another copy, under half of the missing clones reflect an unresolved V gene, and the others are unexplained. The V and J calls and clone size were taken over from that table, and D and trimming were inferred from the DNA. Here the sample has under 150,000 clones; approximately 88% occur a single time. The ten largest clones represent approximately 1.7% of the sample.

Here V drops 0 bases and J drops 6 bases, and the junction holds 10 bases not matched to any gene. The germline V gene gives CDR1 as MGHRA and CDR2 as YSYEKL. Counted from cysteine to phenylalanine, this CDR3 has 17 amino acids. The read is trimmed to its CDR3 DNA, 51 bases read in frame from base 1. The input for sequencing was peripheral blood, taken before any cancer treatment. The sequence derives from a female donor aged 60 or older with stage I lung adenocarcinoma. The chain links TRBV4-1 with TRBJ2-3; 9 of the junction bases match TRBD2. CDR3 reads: CASSQDAAGGVLDTQYF. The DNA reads TGCGCCAGCAGCCAAGATGCGGCGGGAGGGGTTCTGGATACGCAGTATTTT.